This TCR beta chain appears in the sequencing data of a study of cytomegalovirus exposure and HLA in healthy donors. Germline lookup yields CDR1 SGHAT and CDR2 FQNNGV. V lost 5 bases and J 4 bases, leaving 9 bases between the germline ends. This CDR3 has 13 residues. The PCR had 60 Vbeta and 13 Jbeta primers. Sequencing was performed with immunoSEQ multiplex PCR; in TCRdb, only in-frame clones are kept and a portion is missing. The data show 90,000 to 120,000 clones, roughly three quarters seen once. This clone has only one observation. This chain links TRBV11-2 with TRBJ1-5; D is unresolved. The clonotype originates from a man aged 35 to 55 in good health and CMV-seropositive. The material sequenced was PBMCs. The CDR3, as DNA: TGTGCCAGCAGCCCGGACTTTAATCAGCCCCAGCATTTT. This sequence encodes CASSPDFNQPQHF.